The text below deals with one TCR beta chain. Its antigen target is currently unknown. No base quality information exists; no much larger clone differs at one position. The data stem from a study of a mutant IDH1 vaccine in newly diagnosed glioma (dated by TCRdb to about 2021). Context from the whole study: Vaccination began 4-6 weeks after radiotherapy alone, or alongside temozolomide cycles in the chemotherapy-containing groups. For exploratory analyses, longitudinal TCRB deep sequencing was carried out in about 26 treated patients wherever samples were available. Peripheral blood was collected at six visits: V03 (baseline), V05, V07, V10, V12 and V13. Visit V12 was the week-35 safety follow-up and visit V13 was the week-47 end of study. Before enrollment, most patients had been given radiochemotherapy with temozolomide as standard therapy, while the rest had received either radiotherapy alone or temozolomide alone. Of the 32 patients who were treated, about 62% were male and approximately 40% were female, and the mean age was about 37 years. On the study overall, not on this receptor specifically: The authors noted that analyses of patient blood samples could not be reproduced because of sample limitations. Immune responses induced by the vaccine were seen in approximately 92% of patients across multiple MHC alleles. Pseudoprogression seemed to be unrelated to changes in the top peripheral T cell clonotypes found by TCRB sequencing. Availability determined which PBMC samples were chosen for TCRB deep sequencing.

Libraries were made using the immunoSEQ multiplex PCR assay. Rearranged TCR beta chain sequences were amplified using the hsTCRB Kit according to the manufacturer's protocol. Sequencing of TCRB libraries was carried out on an Illumina MiSeq. Per the original workflow: The kit vendor's proprietary platform handled demultiplexing, trimming and gene mapping. In its TCRdb copy, this immuneACCESS table keeps in-frame sequences only and misses some clones. Where compared with another copy, unresolved V genes explain less than half of these, and the others have no known cause. The V and J calls and clone size are taken from that table; D and trimming were inferred from the DNA. For this sample the table gives almost 95,000 clones, of which roughly 86% were detected only once. 0.7% to 0.95% of the sample rests with the top ten. The time point label for this specimen denotes: week 47, end of study. Every vaccine dose consisted of 300 ug of a 20-mer mutant IDH1 peptide in Montanide, administered subcutaneously together with topical imiquimod. Across visits V03 through V10, patients got a total of eight vaccinations, given in weeks 1, 3, 5, 7, 11, 15, 19 and 23. The donors had newly diagnosed IDH1-mutant astrocytomas of WHO grade 3 or 4 that showed loss of nuclear ATRX. The samples were drawn from NOA16, a multicentre, single-arm, open-label phase I trial in Germany that tested a mutant IDH1 peptide vaccine in humans for the first time. Genomic DNA for TCRB sequencing was isolated from EDTA blood with the DNeasy Blood and Tissue Kit.

According to the germline V gene, CDR1 reads KGHSY and CDR2 reads FQNENV. The junction carries 4 bases between V and J, which are trimmed by 3 bases and 5 bases respectively. The CDR3 runs 12 amino acids, cysteine and phenylalanine included. Only the CDR3 portion is preserved as DNA: 36 bases, with reading frame beginning at the first base. Material: PBMCs, obtained from a glioma patient whose treatment included an IDH1 peptide vaccine. The V and J genes are TRBV16 and TRBJ2-2; no D gene is confidently identified. This clonotype was sampled from a woman in her fifties or sixties with glioma. The CDR3 has the sequence CASSQGTGELFF. The DNA is as follows: TGTGCCAGCAGCCAGGGAACCGGGGAGCTGTTTTTT.